This T cell receptor beta chain was sequenced during a study of HIV-infected patients and healthy controls. TCRdb re-called the 5' RACE reads through MiXCR, storing one row per CDR3 protein. The profile shows roughly 68,000 distinct CDR3 sequences, 15% to 20% of them singletons. This clonotype was picked up many times. Per the germline V gene, CDR1 is DFQATT and CDR2 is SNEGSKA (reference sequence). The CDR3 has 14 residues. V lost 5 bases, J lost 12 bases, and 15 bases stayed unmatched. The TCR was taken from a human donor in good health. Material for sequencing was CD4+ T cells from blood. The J gene is TRBJ1-2, the V gene TRBV20-1, with TRBD1 matching over 10 bases. Written as DNA, the CDR3 is TGCAGTGCTCCTGACCCCGGGACAGGGGTTAGTCACACCTTC. Residues: CSAPDPGTGVSHTF.